In this sample, the clone carrying this T cell receptor (beta chain) turned up once. A second PCR of about 7 to 11 cycles used a sample-barcoded 5' primer and a J-beta primer mix. TCRdb re-called the 5' RACE reads through MiXCR, storing one row per CDR3 protein. The data show fewer than 2,000,000 distinct CDR3 sequences, with roughly 43% seen just once and under 25% held by the top ten. The source of the sample is a study of blood T cells in healthy people across ages. V was trimmed by 0 bases and J by 4 bases, leaving 15 bases between them. The CDR3 loop spans 16 amino acids. Germline loops: CDR1 LGHNA, CDR2 YNFKEQ.

The source of this sequence is a human donor in good health. The sequencing input was blood. The chain combines TRBV4-2 with TRBJ2-5; a weak D match, TRBD2 (5 bases). The CDR3 DNA follows: TGTGCCAGCAGCCAAGAATGGGCGGGCGGAATAGAGACCCAGTACTTC. It is translated as CASSQEWAGGIETQYF.